The 22 T cell receptor beta chains listed next were all sequenced from one sample in a study of post-analysis software for immune sequencing data. For these receptors, no antigen is known. Notes on the study in general: Comparison of patients with controls showed five TRBV segments more frequent in patients, TRBV5-6, TRBV5-1 and TRBV20-1 among them.

TCR beta cDNA libraries included unique molecular identifiers. TCRdb redid the calling of the PCR reads with MiXCR, one entry per CDR3 protein. The sample has around 500,000 distinct CDR3 sequences; roughly 34% are singletons. The source material was blood. The receptors come from a girl aged 2 to 17 with multiple sclerosis.

This clonotype has a handful of counts. CDR3 DNA sequence: TGTGCCAGCAGCCAAGAATCGGGGGACTATGGCTACACCTTC. This sequence encodes CASSQESGDYGYTF. The chain joins TRBV4-2 to TRBJ1-2; TRBD1 is a possible D gene (5 bases). The CDR3 sequence is 14 residues long. CDR1 and CDR2 from the germline V gene are LGHNA and YNFKEQ. V dropped 0 bases and J dropped 3 bases, with 8 bases sitting between them.

Only a few counts were recorded for this clonotype. The gene calls are TRBV5-1 and TRBJ2-1, with TRBD2 matching over 9 bases. The ends lost 2 bases at V and 0 bases at J; junction bases unmatched: 9. CDR1 and CDR2 (germline): SGHRS, YFSETQ. CDR3 size: 18 residues. The CDR3 here is CASSFERGVLSSYNEQFF. The CDR3, as DNA: TGCGCCAGCAGCTTTGAGCGGGGGGTTTTAAGCTCCTACAATGAGCAGTTCTTC.

This clonotype was picked up many times. The chain combines TRBV7-9 with TRBJ1-6, with D uncertain. This CDR3 comprises 15 residues. V was clipped by 5 bases and J by 8 bases, with 16 bases between them. CDR1 is SEHNR, CDR2 FQNEAQ, per germline (reference sequence). The DNA for the CDR3 is TGTGCCAGCAGCGAAGATGGACGTGTAGATTCACCCCTCCACTTT. It translates to CASSEDGRVDSPLHF. The full variable domain, in which reference TRBV7-9 and TRBJ1-6 provide the parts outside the CDR3, is DTGVSQNPRHKITKRGQNVTFRCDPISEHNRLYWYRQTLGQGPEFLTYFQNEAQLEKSRLLSDRFSAERPKGSFSTLEIQRTEQGDSAMYLCASSEDGRVDSPLHFGNGTRLTVT.

This clonotype appeared a few times. The chain combines TRBV2 with TRBJ2-5; D might be TRBD1 (5 bases). The J call may be faulty, since TRBJ2-7 better matches the DNA end. The CDR3 extends over 11 amino acids. Germline V gene data show CDR1 as SNHLY and CDR2 as FYNNEI. In DNA form, the CDR3 reads TGTGCCAGCGCTCAGGGATCCGAGCAGTACTTC. The encoded protein is CASAQGSEQYF.

This clonotype was counted between two and nine times. This chain connects TRBV5-4 to TRBJ2-7; perhaps TRBD2 as D (5 bases). The V end lost 0 bases, the J end lost 6 bases, and 10 bases lay between the germline ends. In germline, CDR1 is SGHNT, CDR2 YYREEE (reference sequence). The CDR3 is made up of 13 amino acids. The chain's CDR3 is CASSLEPGSEQYF. Written as DNA, the CDR3 is TGTGCCAGCAGCTTGGAACCGGGGTCCGAGCAGTACTTC. The full variable domain, rest sourced from reference TRBV5-4 and TRBJ2-7, is ETGVTQSPTHLIKTRGQQVTLRCSSQSGHNTVSWYQQALGQGPQFIFQYYREEENGRGNFPPRFSGLQFPNYSSELNVNALELDDSALYLCASSLEPGSEQYFGPGTRLTVT.

Only a few counts were recorded for this clonotype. This chain joins TRBV5-1 and TRBJ2-5, with TRBD2 matching over 10 bases. V was clipped by 4 bases and J by 1 base; unmatched bases: 10. In germline, CDR1 is SGHRS, CDR2 YFSETQ. The CDR3 is made up of 17 amino acids. The DNA for the CDR3 is TGCGCCAGCAGCAGATGGGCCCGGACTAGCGGCCAAGAGACCCAGTACTTC. This sequence encodes CASSRWARTSGQETQYF.

The chain uses TRBV29-1 and TRBJ2-3; 11 nucleotides agree with TRBD2. In germline, CDR1 is SQVTM, CDR2 ANQGSEA. The CDR3 is made up of 16 amino acids. V shed 4 bases and J 0 bases; nucleotides not matched to a gene: 6. The CDR3 sequence: CSVGLLAGASTDTQYF. In nucleotides, the CDR3 is TGCAGCGTTGGGCTACTAGCGGGGGCTAGCACAGATACGCAGTATTTT.

CDR3 region: CASSRLLLTDTQYF. The DNA of the CDR3 is TGCGCCAGCAGCCGCCTACTCCTCACAGATACGCAGTATTTT. The J gene is TRBJ2-3, the V gene TRBV5-1; D unclear. Trimming shortened V by 4 bases and J by 2 bases, and 11 bases separated the two germline ends. Germline lookup yields CDR1 SGHRS and CDR2 YFSETQ. This CDR3 region has 14 residues.

This clonotype has just a few counts. The gene calls are TRBV12-5 and TRBJ2-1; D assignment may be TRBD1 or TRBD2 (5 bases each). CDR1 and CDR2 from the germline V gene are LGHNT and FRNRAP. The CDR3 is 19 amino acids. Trimming shortened V by 0 bases and J by 1 base, and 19 bases separated the two germline ends. CDR3 loop: CASGLVLTGRPFSYNEQFF. The CDR3 nucleotides are TGTGCTAGTGGTTTGGTTCTCACGGGACGTCCCTTTTCCTACAATGAGCAGTTCTTC.

V gene TRBV5-6 combines with J gene TRBJ2-1; tentative D call: TRBD1 (6 bases). The CDR3 length is 17 residues. Germline assignment: CDR1 SGHDT and CDR2 YYEEEE. The V and J ends lost 0 bases and 6 bases respectively, with 19 bases between them. The CDR3 is CASSLGLDRTSVNEQFF. The CDR3 bases are TGTGCCAGCAGCTTGGGGCTCGACAGGACCAGCGTCAATGAGCAGTTCTTC.

This clonotype was recorded a few times. This chain uses TRBV6-6 with TRBJ2-7, with 7 bases aligning to TRBD2. Losses at the gene ends were 6 bases for V and 5 bases for J; bases not matched to a gene: 7. The germline CDR1 and CDR2 sequences are MNHNY and SVGAGI (reference sequence). This CDR3 is 13 amino acids long. The CDR3 nucleotides read TGTGCCAGCAGGGGGAGGGGAAGGGACGAGCAGTACTTC. Translation gives CASRGRGRDEQYF.

A few counts support this clonotype. The gene calls are TRBV5-1 and TRBJ1-6, with D hard to call. Trimming stripped 0 bases from V and 9 bases from J, with 16 bases between. The CDR3 sequence is 16 residues long. Germline values: CDR1 SGHRS, CDR2 YFSETQ. The CDR3 loop is CASSLVSGMPRSPLHF. The CDR3 DNA follows: TGCGCCAGCAGCTTGGTCTCAGGAATGCCACGTTCACCCCTCCACTTT.

This clonotype came up a few times. V usage is TRBV20-1 and J usage is TRBJ2-1, with D possibly being TRBD1 or TRBD2 (6 bases each). With 6 bases removed from V and 4 bases from J, the gap between germline ends came to 16 bases. The CDR3 extends over 14 amino acids. CDR1 is DFQATT and CDR2 is SNEGSKA in the germline V gene (reference sequence). For the CDR3, the DNA is TGCAGTGCCGAGGGGCCGGGGGCGTACAATGAGCAGTTCTTC. Translated: CSAEGPGAYNEQFF.

The chain carries TRBV25-1 and TRBJ1-4; tentatively, D is TRBD1 (6 bases). There are 15 residues in the CDR3. From germline, CDR1 is MGHDK and CDR2 SYGVNS. V lost 4 bases, J lost 8 bases, and 17 bases lay in between. CDR3 sequence (DNA): TGTGCCAGCAGTGCGCCTTGGACAGAGAACGAAAAACTGTTTTTT. Its protein is CASSAPWTENEKLFF.

This chain joins TRBV20-1 and TRBJ2-1, with 8 positions matching TRBD1. The CDR3 consists of 14 residues. Germline values: CDR1 DFQATT, CDR2 SNEGSKA (reference sequence). Here the CDR3 reads CRGFMDRAFNEQFF. The CDR3 DNA sequence: TGCAGGGGGTTCATGGACAGGGCCTTCAATGAGCAGTTCTTC.

On this clonotype: This sequence may be a read error, since a much larger clone differs from it by one base. The chain couples TRBV7-9 to TRBJ2-5; 7 bases fit TRBD2. Germline V gives CDR1 SEHNR, CDR2 FQNEAQ (reference sequence). The trim removed 2 bases at V and 5 bases at J, leaving 14 bases unmatched. CDR3 length: 17 residues. The CDR3 DNA is TGTGCCAGCAGCTTAACGTCGGCGGGGGTTGGGTGGGAGACCCAGTACTTC. Protein sequence: CASSLTSAGVGWETQYF.

The chain couples TRBV7-6 to TRBJ1-4; maybe TRBD1 (5 bases). Trimming removed 3 bases from V and 5 bases from J, with 10 bases in between. This CDR3 spans 14 amino acids. Germline-derived CDR1 and CDR2 are SGHVS and FNYEAQ. Here the CDR3 reads CASSLGLPNEKLFF. As DNA, the CDR3 is TGTGCCAGCAGCTTGGGACTTCCGAATGAAAAACTGTTTTTT.

This clonotype was observed a handful of times. The chain is built from TRBV28 and TRBJ1-4, with D perhaps TRBD1 (5 bases). CDR3 size: 18 residues. Trimming shortened V by 3 bases and J by 0 bases, and 17 bases separated the two germline ends. Looked up from germline, CDR1 is MDHEN and CDR2 is SYDVKM. This CDR3 reads CASSFNVRDYATNEKLFF. CDR3 nucleotides: TGTGCCAGCAGTTTTAACGTCAGGGACTATGCAACTAATGAAAAACTGTTTTTT. The entire variable domain, with the rest obtained from reference TRBV28 and TRBJ1-4, is as follows: DVKVTQSSRYLVKRTGEKVFLECVQDMDHENMFWYRQDPGLGLRLIYFSYDVKMKEKGDIPEGYSVSREKKERFSLILESASTNQTSMYLCASSFNVRDYATNEKLFFGSGTQLSVL.

This sequence joins TRBV4-2 and TRBJ1-4; 11 bases are shared with TRBD1. Germline V gene lookup returns CDR1 LGHNA and CDR2 YNFKEQ. Unmatched junction bases numbered 4, after V lost 3 bases and J lost 10 bases. The CDR3 spans 14 residues. CDR3 nucleotides: TGTGCCAGCAGCCACCGGACAGGGGGCGTAAAACTGTTTTTT. Its protein is CASSHRTGGVKLFF.

The rearrangement uses TRBV10-3 and TRBJ2-7; maybe TRBD1 (6 bases). The V gene's germline CDR1 is ENHRY and CDR2 SYGVKD. The CDR3 contains 14 residues. Trimming took 3 bases from V and 1 from J, leaving 10 bases between them. CDR3 in DNA: TGTGCCATCAGTGATGTCAGGGGTTCCTACGAGCAGTACTTC. Its translation is CAISDVRGSYEQYF.

This rearrangement joins TRBV6-4 to TRBJ2-2; D uncertain. Germline V gene sequence: CDR1 MRHNA, CDR2 SNTAGT. This CDR3 has 14 residues. V dropped 5 bases and J dropped 1 base, with 8 bases sitting between them. CDR3 residues: CASSLHLNTGELFF. In DNA, the CDR3 is TGTGCCAGCAGTCTACACTTGAACACCGGGGAGCTGTTTTTT.

This clonotype was counted at least ten times. At one end the junction does not follow the germline gene, possibly because of a read error. The CDR3 bases are TGCGCCAGCAGCTTGAGGGGAGCGAACACTGAAGCTTTCTTT. This codes for CASSLRGANTEAFF. V is TRBV12-3 or TRBV12-4 and J is TRBJ1-1; D may be TRBD1 (5 bases). CDR3 length: 14 residues.